Shown below are 10 T cell receptor beta chains from a single sample sequenced in a study of beta chain features in type 1 diabetes. Expressed TCRB transcripts got sequenced, as all isolated RNA was reverse transcribed. Here immunoSEQ multiplex PCR was the method, and the copy in TCRdb shows in-frame clones only, minus some. This sample carries tens of thousands of clones, about 32% of them seen once, and the ten largest clones take approximately 0.45%. The sample comprised stem cell memory CD4+ T cells from blood. The receptors were sampled from a woman aged 18 to 35 in good health.

The V and J genes are TRBV11-3 and TRBJ2-3; 7 nucleotides match TRBD2. The CDR3 is made up of 14 amino acids. Germline CDR1 is SGHNT and CDR2 is YENEEA. The ends lost 5 bases at V and 6 bases at J; junction bases unmatched: 8. The DNA for the CDR3 is TGTGCCAGCAGCCTGGGGGGGTACACCGATACGCAGTATTTT. Its protein is CASSLGGYTDTQYF.

The chain couples TRBV11-3 to TRBJ2-2; D not resolved. The V gene's germline CDR1 is SGHNT and CDR2 YENEEA. This CDR3 comprises 14 residues. V shed 5 bases and J shed 1 base, with 8 bases lying between them. In nucleotides, the CDR3 is TGTGCCAGCAGCCGACTGGAGAACACCGGGGAGCTGTTTTTT. Translating it yields CASSRLENTGELFF.

The chain couples TRBV6-1 to TRBJ1-2; D ambiguous. The germline CDR1 and CDR2 sequences are MNHNS and SASEGT. The CDR3 covers 15 residues. V shed 7 bases and J shed 3 bases, with 18 bases lying between them. The CDR3 protein is CASTEGPTGDYGYTF. In DNA form, the CDR3 reads TGTGCCAGCACCGAAGGACCCACCGGGGACTATGGCTACACCTTC.

This clone was recorded a few times. This chain connects TRBV18 to TRBJ2-7; a possible D gene is TRBD1 (6 bases). Germline V CDR1 and CDR2: KGHSH, LQKENI. V was cut by 3 bases and J by 4 bases, with 7 bases left in between. This CDR3 spans 12 amino acids. The CDR3 coding sequence is TGTGCCAGCTCACCGGACAGTTACGAGCAGTACTTC. This encodes CASSPDSYEQYF.

J is TRBJ1-2 and V is TRBV2, with 7 bases aligning to TRBD1. V was pared by 8 bases and J by 5 bases, with 8 bases of the junction left unmatched. Looked up from germline, CDR1 is SNHLY and CDR2 is FYNNEI. The CDR3 totals 13 residues. CDR3 protein: CASQASTGYGYTF. In nucleotides, the CDR3 is TGTGCCAGCCAGGCCTCGACAGGGTATGGCTACACCTTC. Variable domain in full (rest from reference TRBV2 and TRBJ1-2): EPEVTQTPSHQVTQMGQEVILRCVPISNHLYFYWYRQILGQKVEFLVSFYNNEISEKSEIFDDQFSVERPDGSNFTLKIRSTKLEDSAMYFCASQASTGYGYTFGSGTRLTVV.

This chain links TRBV7-3 with TRBJ1-1, with 8 bases identical to TRBD1. Trimming cost V 4 bases and J 5 bases; bases outside gene matches: 9. The CDR3 contains 15 residues. From germline, CDR1 is SGHTA and CDR2 FQGTGA. The CDR3: CASSYLRGRGTEAFF. CDR3 nucleotides: TGTGCCAGCAGCTACCTCAGGGGGCGCGGGACTGAAGCTTTCTTT.

This clone has more than one count but fewer than ten. The chain couples TRBV7-2 to TRBJ2-1; D not resolved. V shed 2 bases and J shed 2 bases, with 10 bases lying between them. CDR1 and CDR2 (germline): SGHTA, FQGNSA. CDR3 length: 15 residues. The CDR3, as DNA: TGTGCCAGCAGCTTAAGTTTGGCCACCTACAATGAGCAGTTCTTC. Translated, it gives CASSLSLATYNEQFF.

This clone occurred a few times. The chain recombines TRBV21-1 with TRBJ2-7; the table's D call, TRBD1, has no DNA check behind it. TRBV21-1 is marked as a pseudogene. The length of the CDR3 is 16 residues. The CDR3, as DNA: TGTGCCAGCAGCGGACGCTGCGGACAGGGGTTCGGCGAGCAGTACTTC. Its translation: CASSGRCGQGFGEQYF.

This clone was seen a handful of times. The rearrangement joins TRBV7-2 to TRBJ2-7, with no clear D. Per the germline V gene, CDR1 is SGHTA and CDR2 is FQGNSA. The CDR3 consists of 14 residues. Between the trimmed V and J ends, which lost 3 bases and 3 bases, there was a span of 12 bases. CDR3 sequence: CASSFSGLNYEQYF. The CDR3 DNA reads TGTGCCAGCAGCTTTTCGGGTCTGAACTACGAGCAGTACTTC.

The rearrangement links TRBV5-1 to TRBJ1-1; 9 positions agree with TRBD1. The CDR3 length is 15 residues. In germline, CDR1 is SGHRS, CDR2 YFSETQ. Losses at the gene ends were 4 bases for V and 4 bases for J; bases not matched to a gene: 8. CDR3 sequence (DNA): TGCGCCAGCAGCGGGACAGGGTCGTGGCCCACTGAAGCTTTCTTT. This codes for CASSGTGSWPTEAFF.